The 3 T cell receptor beta chains below all came from one sample that was sequenced in a study of T cells in narcolepsy. Assay: immunoSEQ multiplex PCR; the TCRdb copy retains only in-frame clones and omits some. In the table there are 30,000 or so clones, around 77% of which are singletons. Specimen: memory (CD45RA-) CD4+ T cells from blood. These receptors originate from a human donor in good health.

The V call is TRBV5-1, the J call TRBJ1-2; D uncertain. V was clipped by 2 bases and J by 3 bases, with 14 bases between them. Germline CDR1 is SGHRS and CDR2 is YFSETQ. The CDR3 is made up of 15 amino acids. CDR3 region: CASSFTSVKDYGYTF. The CDR3 DNA is TGCGCCAGCAGCTTCACCAGCGTCAAAGACTATGGCTACACCTTC.

This chain joins TRBV5-1 and TRBJ1-6, with D maybe TRBD1 (6 bases). The CDR3 has 13 residues. V lost 3 bases and J 6 bases, leaving 7 bases between the germline ends. Germline lookup yields CDR1 SGHRS and CDR2 YFSETQ. CDR3 protein: CASSWTANSPLHF. For the CDR3, the DNA is TGCGCCAGCAGCTGGACAGCTAATTCACCCCTCCACTTT.

A single count supports this clone. V and J are TRBV6-1 and TRBJ2-6; TRBD2 is a possible D gene (5 bases). With 11 bases removed from V and 2 bases from J, the gap between germline ends came to 13 bases. The CDR3 loop spans 14 amino acids. From germline, CDR1 is MNHNS and CDR2 SASEGT. CDR3 sequence (DNA): TGTGCCGCCACTAGTAGTACTGGGGCCAACGTCCTGACTTTC. Its protein is CAATSSTGANVLTF.